Included here is one T cell receptor beta chain sequence, with context. Enrolment of Seattle patients took place during active infection, and they were followed longitudinally. The CDR3 consists of 15 residues. Trimming took off 7 bases at V and 6 bases at J, with 18 bases between the two ends. The V gene's germline CDR1 is LNHDA and CDR2 SQIVND (reference sequence). Profiled with immunoSEQ multiplex PCR; TCRdb holds only in-frame clones, not every one. The data hold 60,000 to 70,000 clones, with over 75% observed a single time. This entry belongs to a study of blood T cell repertoires in COVID-19. Study background: Sites across the United States, Italy and Spain contributed samples from acute and convalescent COVID-19. T cells, B-cell-depleted T cells, or PBMCs provided the cDNA or gDNA that served as material.

Sequencing input: peripheral blood. The TCR sequence derives from a woman aged 55-70 years with COVID-19, enrolled during active disease. The V gene is TRBV19, the J gene TRBJ1-4, with TRBD1 as a possible D gene (5 bases). The CDR3: CASNGVGQGDEKLFF. In DNA form, the CDR3 reads TGTGCCAGTAACGGAGTAGGGCAGGGTGATGAAAAACTGTTTTTT.